This is a list of T cell receptor beta chains from one sample in a study of control samples from healthy donors and cancer patients. Repertoires were generated with immunoSEQ multiplex PCR, while TCRdb's copy carries only in-frame clones and drops some. The data show 100,000 to 150,000 clones, with about nine tenths seen just once and more than 2% held by the top ten. Sequenced sample: blood. These TCRs come from a man aged 18 to 29 in good health. Each CDR3 is given with its conserved first and last residue. The D gene is left open where the match is weak. Rows may omit the clone size; those that give it use once, few, many or a size class.

cdr3_aa,cdr3_nt,cdr3_length,j_call,v_call,d_call,clone_size
CASSPEGQPNYGYTF,TGTGCCAGCTCACCCGAGGGACAGCCTAACTATGGCTACACCTTC,15,TRBJ1-2,TRBV18,TRBD1,.
CASSETGGATNEKLFF,TGTGCCAGCAGTGAAACAGGGGGCGCAACTAATGAAAAACTGTTTTTT,16,TRBJ1-4,TRBV2,TRBD1,.
CASSLEDGQGQFF,TGTGCCAGCAGCTTAGAGGATGGACAAGGGCAGTTCTTC,13,TRBJ2-1,TRBV7-9,.,.
CASRIAGFNEQYF,TGTGCCAGCAGAATAGCGGGGTTTAACGAGCAGTACTTC,13,TRBJ2-7,TRBV27,TRBD2,.
CASSPRGPEYEQYF,TGTGCCAGCAGCCCCAGGGGGCCCGAATACGAGCAGTACTTC,14,TRBJ2-7,TRBV5-4,TRBD1,.
CASTQTGGTEAFF,TGTGCCAGCACCCAAACAGGTGGGACTGAAGCTTTCTTT,13,TRBJ1-1,TRBV28,.,.
CASSLDGRGLYEQYF,TGTGCCAGCAGTTTAGATGGCAGGGGGCTCTACGAGCAGTACTTC,15,TRBJ2-7,TRBV28,TRBD1,.
CASSQGPGGGELFF,TGTGCCAGCAGCCAAGGGCCAGGTGGAGGGGAGCTGTTTTTT,14,TRBJ2-2,TRBV3-1/TRBV3-2,.,.
CASNPGAGANVLTF,TGTGCCAGCAACCCAGGGGCTGGGGCCAACGTCCTGACTTTC,14,TRBJ2-6,TRBV25-1,.,.
CASSPAGSSMNTEAFF,TGTGCCAGCAGTCCGGCAGGCTCGAGCATGAACACTGAAGCTTTCTTT,16,TRBJ1-1,TRBV28,.,.
CASSVGAAEKLFF,TGTGCCAGCAGCGTAGGGGCAGCTGAAAAACTGTTTTTT,13,TRBJ1-4,TRBV9,.,.
CASSYHGGNEQFF,TGTGCCAGCAGCTACCATGGAGGGAATGAGCAGTTCTTC,13,TRBJ2-1,TRBV5-4,.,once
CASSTRTPGNTIYF,TGTGCCAGCAGTACTAGGACACCCGGAAACACCATATATTTT,14,TRBJ1-3,TRBV6-5,.,.
CAISAGSSYNSPLHF,TGTGCCATCAGTGCTGGCAGCTCCTATAATTCACCCCTCCACTTT,15,TRBJ1-6,TRBV10-3,.,.
CASSVRGEWNTGELFF,TGTGCCAGCAGCGTCCGGGGGGAGTGGAACACCGGGGAGCTGTTTTTT,16,TRBJ2-2,TRBV9,TRBD2,.
CAWDTGGGYTF,TGTGCCTGGGACACTGGGGGCGGCTACACCTTC,11,TRBJ1-2,TRBV30,.,.
CASNGQGPTDTQYF,TGTGCCAGTAACGGGCAGGGGCCCACAGATACGCAGTATTTT,14,TRBJ2-3,TRBV19,.,.
CASSPQVNTEAFF,TGTGCCAGCAGCCCACAGGTGAACACTGAAGCTTTCTTT,13,TRBJ1-1,TRBV2,.,.
CATSDARTSGTGETQYF,TGTGCCACCTCTGACGCCCGGACTAGCGGGACGGGAGAGACCCAGTACTTC,17,TRBJ2-5,TRBV24-1,TRBD2,.
CASRDSGANVLTF,TGTGCCAGCAGGGACTCTGGGGCCAACGTCCTGACTTTC,13,TRBJ2-6,TRBV7-8,.,once
CASSTVYVNTGELFF,TGTGCCAGTAGTACGGTATACGTGAACACCGGGGAGCTGTTTTTT,15,TRBJ2-2,TRBV19,.,.
CASSLASSQGSGYTF,TGTGCCAGCAGCTTAGCGTCCAGCCAAGGGTCTGGCTACACCTTC,15,TRBJ1-2,TRBV11-2,.,.
CASSLSSGGGTKNIQYF,TGTGCCAGCAGCCTATCTTCCGGGGGGGGAACCAAAAACATTCAGTACTTC,17,TRBJ2-4,TRBV4-2,TRBD2,few
CATSAQGYGYTF,TGTGCCACCAGTGCCCAGGGGTACGGCTACACCTTC,12,TRBJ1-2,TRBV24-1,.,.
CASSHRGPYEQYF,TGTGCCAGCAGCCACAGGGGGCCCTACGAGCAGTACTTC,13,TRBJ2-7,TRBV5-6,TRBD1,.
CASSPAGTAYNEQFF,TGTGCCAGCAGCCCGGCCGGGACAGCCTACAATGAGCAGTTCTTC,15,TRBJ2-1,TRBV7-2,TRBD1,.
CASSEQGAISYEQYF,TGTGCCAGCAGCGAACAGGGGGCAATATCCTACGAGCAGTACTTC,15,TRBJ2-7,TRBV2,TRBD1,.
CASSERSGGAYNEQFF,TGTGCCAGCAGTGAAAGGAGCGGGGGGGCCTACAATGAGCAGTTCTTC,16,TRBJ2-1,TRBV6-1,TRBD2,.
CASSAVGLAETQYF,TGCGCCAGCAGCGCGGTGGGGCTAGCAGAGACCCAGTACTTC,14,TRBJ2-5,TRBV5-1,.,.
CASSLQGKPQHF,TGTGCCAGCAGCTTACAGGGGAAGCCCCAGCATTTT,12,TRBJ1-5,TRBV12-3/TRBV12-4,TRBD1,.
CASSLAGLTSGNTIYF,TGTGCCAGCAGCTTAGCAGGACTTACCTCTGGAAACACCATATATTTT,16,TRBJ1-3,TRBV11-1,.,once
CASSFGIRGFTEAFF,TGTGCCAGCAGCTTTGGGATCAGGGGGTTCACTGAAGCTTTCTTT,15,TRBJ1-1,TRBV7-8,TRBD1,.
CASSFAGSETQYF,TGTGCCAGCAGCTTTGCAGGGAGCGAGACCCAGTACTTC,13,TRBJ2-5,TRBV7-9,.,.
CASSDQGPEVSPQHF,TGTGCCAGCAGTGATCAAGGGCCCGAGGTTTCGCCCCAGCATTTT,15,TRBJ1-5,TRBV6-1,.,.
CAISEVTASSGNTIYF,TGTGCCATCAGTGAGGTAACAGCAAGCTCTGGAAACACCATATATTTT,16,TRBJ1-3,TRBV10-3,.,.
CASSLTQTGRDQPQHF,TGTGCCAGCAGTTTGACCCAGACAGGCCGAGATCAGCCCCAGCATTTT,16,TRBJ1-5,TRBV27,.,.
CATSLSGTNTGELFF,TGTGCCACCAGCCTTAGCGGGACGAACACCGGGGAGCTGTTTTTT,15,TRBJ2-2,TRBV24-1,TRBD2,once
CASSQGTANYGYTF,TGTGCCAGCAGCCAAGGGACAGCCAACTATGGCTACACCTTC,14,TRBJ1-2,TRBV3-1/TRBV3-2,.,.
CASSIDRGFGYTF,TGTGCCAGTAGTATAGACAGGGGGTTTGGCTACACCTTC,13,TRBJ1-2,TRBV19,TRBD1,.
CASSIGGIQPQHF,TGTGCCAGTAGTATCGGGGGAATTCAGCCCCAGCATTTT,13,TRBJ1-5,TRBV19,.,.
CASSLDRAKETQYF,TGTGCCAGCAGCTTGGACAGAGCCAAAGAGACCCAGTACTTC,14,TRBJ2-5,TRBV11-3,.,.